This T cell receptor beta chain is drawn from a study of CD8+CD57+ T cells in acquired aplastic anemia. The length of the CDR3 is 17 residues. The germline gives CDR1 KGHDR, CDR2 SFDVKD. Unmatched junction bases numbered 11, after V lost 4 bases and J lost 4 bases. Genomic DNA provided the template from which TCR beta VDJ and CDR3 profiles were obtained. In TCRdb, the reads were re-called with MiXCR into one record per CDR3 protein. The sample carries 65,000 to 85,000 distinct CDR3 sequences, around 50% recorded once. This TCR was sampled from a human donor in good health, serving as a control. Sequencing input: sorted CD4+, CD8+, or CD8+CD57+ T cells (not recorded which) from PBMCs. The chain carries TRBV24-1 and TRBJ2-5, with TRBD2 matching 10 bases. In DNA, the CDR3 is TGTGCCACCAGTGAGCAAGCGGGGGGGCTTTCTGGAGAGACCCAGTACTTC. Protein product: CATSEQAGGLSGETQYF.